The 30 T cell receptor beta chains reported below all come from one sample, sequenced in a study of post-analysis software for immune sequencing data. General study points: Controls showed lower frequencies than patients for roughly 5 TRBV segments, and TRBV5-6, TRBV5-1 and TRBV20-1 were among these.

Every TCR beta cDNA library bore unique molecular identifiers. TCRdb called the PCR reads again in MiXCR, with one record for every CDR3 protein. The table shows roughly 800,000 distinct CDR3 sequences, with about 45% occurring only once. These TCRs' antigens remain unknown. Source material: blood. The source of these receptors is a girl under 18 with multiple sclerosis.

V usage is TRBV12-3 or TRBV12-4 and J usage is TRBJ1-2; 10 bases align to TRBD1. V lost 5 bases and J lost 2; bases outside the gene matches: 8. The CDR3 loop spans 16 amino acids. The CDR3 spells CASSPPDRGLNYGYTF. CDR3 coding DNA: TGTGCCAGCAGTCCCCCGGACAGGGGGTTAAACTATGGCTACACCTTC.

The V call is TRBV12-3 or TRBV12-4, the J call TRBJ2-7, with no clear D. Trimming removed 5 bases from V and 4 bases from J, with 15 bases in between. The CDR3 loop spans 14 amino acids. The CDR3 reads CASSHSPKTYEQYF. Written as DNA, the CDR3 is TGTGCCAGCAGTCACAGTCCCAAGACATACGAGCAGTACTTC.

The chain joins TRBV14 to TRBJ1-1; 8 positions match TRBD1. With V trimmed by 4 bases and J by 6 bases, 13 bases remained unmatched. This CDR3 spans 16 amino acids. Germline CDR1 and CDR2: SGHDN and FVKESK. CDR3 loop: CASSLGGGTGQSEAFF. The CDR3 nucleotides read TGTGCCAGCAGCCTTGGAGGTGGGACAGGTCAATCTGAAGCTTTCTTT.

V is TRBV7-2 and J is TRBJ2-3; D is possibly TRBD1 or TRBD2 (5 bases each). The V gene lost 5 bases and the J gene lost 7 bases, with 19 bases spanning the gap. Germline CDR1 reads SGHTA; CDR2 reads FQGNSA. There are 15 residues in the CDR3. The CDR3 is CASSLGANQPNTQYF. In DNA form, the CDR3 reads TGTGCCAGCAGCCTCGGGGCCAACCAGCCTAATACGCAGTATTTT.

This rearrangement joins TRBV27 to TRBJ2-7, with 8 bases lining up with TRBD2. This CDR3 comprises 15 residues. The germline gives CDR1 MNHEY, CDR2 SMNVEV (reference sequence). V gave up 4 bases and J gave up 4 bases; unmatched junction bases: 9. DNA for the CDR3: TGTGCCAGCAGTTCACTGACTAGCGCCGGGTACGAGCAGTACTTC. Translating it yields CASSSLTSAGYEQYF.

This clonotype has a handful of counts. The chain couples TRBV7-9 to TRBJ2-1; D not certain. This CDR3 spans 14 amino acids. V was pared by 8 bases and J by 0 bases, with 11 bases between. Germline V gene data show CDR1 as SEHNR and CDR2 as FQNEAQ (reference sequence). The CDR3 DNA reads TGTGCCAGCCGGGCGACCCCCTCCTACAATGAGCAGTTCTTC. This translates into CASRATPSYNEQFF.

Note on this clonotype: This could be a read error, since a much larger clone is one nucleotide away. The rearrangement joins TRBV10-3 to TRBJ2-6, with D tentatively TRBD1 (5 bases). This CDR3 comprises 17 residues. Germline CDR1 ENHRY, CDR2 SYGVKD. Here the CDR3 DNA reads TGTGTCATCAGTGAGCCAGGGAAGCGCTCTGGGGCCAACGTCCTGACTTTC. Residues: CVISEPGKRSGANVLTF.

This clonotype occurred a few times. The chain has TRBV29-1 and TRBJ2-5; possibly TRBD2 for D (6 bases). The J call may be faulty, since TRBJ2-7 better matches the DNA end. Germline-derived CDR1 and CDR2 are SQVTM and ANQGSEA. This CDR3 region has 12 residues. The CDR3 here is CSVGRTRSEQYF. CDR3 in DNA: TGCAGCGTGGGGAGGACAAGGAGCGAGCAGTACTTC.

This chain joins TRBV10-3 and TRBJ2-3, with 12 bases matching TRBD2. V shed 3 bases, J shed 6 bases, and the junction held 7 bases outside the gene matches. Per the germline V gene, CDR1 is ENHRY and CDR2 is SYGVKD. The CDR3 is 16 residues long. The CDR3 bases are TGTGCCATCAGTGACGCTAGCGGGAGGGCCTTTGATACGCAGTATTTT. Protein: CAISDASGRAFDTQYF.

This clonotype has more than one count but fewer than ten. The genes are TRBV4-2 and TRBJ2-5; 10 nucleotides agree with TRBD2. Germline V gene lookup returns CDR1 LGHNA and CDR2 YNFKEQ. The CDR3 contains 17 residues. The V gene end was trimmed by 5 bases and the J gene end by 1 base; junction bases not matched to a gene: 10. The CDR3 sequence: CASSFGTGTSVQETQYF. The DNA for the CDR3 is TGTGCCAGCAGCTTTGGAACCGGGACTAGCGTCCAAGAGACCCAGTACTTC.

This chain connects TRBV5-1 to TRBJ2-3, with a possible D match to TRBD1 (6 bases). CDR3 length equals 14 residues. Germline CDR1 reads SGHRS; CDR2 reads YFSETQ. The V gene lost 7 bases and the J gene lost 3 bases, with 15 bases spanning the gap. The CDR3 DNA reads TGCGCCAGCCCACCCAGGGGCCCAACAGATACGCAGTATTTT. Its protein product is CASPPRGPTDTQYF.

The J gene is TRBJ2-7, the V gene TRBV20-1; D remains ambiguous. The last part of the DNA fits TRBJ2-5 better; the J call may be wrong. The CDR3 length is 11 residues. The germline gives CDR1 DFQATT, CDR2 SNEGSKA (reference sequence). The chain's CDR3 is CSGGPVETQYF. The CDR3 region has the DNA TGCAGTGGCGGCCCTGTAGAGACCCAGTACTTC.

The chain employs TRBV6-2 or TRBV6-3 and TRBJ1-1, with TRBD1 as a possible D gene (6 bases). Germline V lookup: CDR1 MNHEY, CDR2 SVGEGT. Trimming cost V 10 bases and J 2 bases, with 11 bases left between them. The CDR3 length is 12 residues. The CDR3 bases are TGTGCCACCACGGGACACAACACTGAAGCTTTCTTT. Translating gives CATTGHNTEAFF.

This clonotype was observed a single time. The chain has TRBV4-2 and TRBJ2-3; D gene ambiguous. V was pared by 0 bases and J by 6 bases, with 10 bases between. CDR3 length: 14 residues. Germline loops: CDR1 LGHNA, CDR2 YNFKEQ. CDR3 in amino acids: CASSQDGQTDTQYF. In nucleotides, the CDR3 is TGTGCCAGCAGCCAAGATGGCCAGACCGATACGCAGTATTTT.

V gene TRBV29-1 combines with J gene TRBJ1-2; TRBD1 matches 7 bases. Germline V gives CDR1 SQVTM, CDR2 ANQGSEA. V was pared by 7 bases and J by 3 bases, with 11 bases of the junction left unmatched. The CDR3 loop spans 14 amino acids. This CDR3 is CSAYSTGFDYGYTF. The CDR3 nucleotides read TGCAGCGCCTACTCGACAGGGTTTGACTATGGCTACACCTTC.

This clonotype was found a few times. This chain joins TRBV24-1 and TRBJ2-1; 7 nucleotides agree with TRBD2. After removal of 8 bases from V and 2 bases from J, the junction contained 2 bases not matched to a gene. CDR3 length: 13 amino acids. Per the germline V gene, CDR1 is KGHDR and CDR2 is SFDVKD. CDR3 in DNA: TGTGCCACCAAGAGCGGGACCTACAATGAGCAGTTCTTC. Translated, it gives CATKSGTYNEQFF.

The chain links TRBV7-8 to TRBJ2-3, with D perhaps being TRBD1 or TRBD2 (7 bases each). This CDR3 has 15 residues. The germline V gene encodes CDR1 SGHVS and CDR2 FQNEAQ. V was trimmed by 5 bases and J by 6 bases, leaving 18 bases between them. CDR3 bases: TGTGCCAGCAGCCAAGGGGAGGGGGCCCGGGATACGCAGTATTTT. This gives the protein CASSQGEGARDTQYF.

The chain employs TRBV4-3 and TRBJ2-1, with TRBD2 as a possible D gene (5 bases). Trimming shortened V by 0 bases and J by 6 bases, and 12 bases separated the two germline ends. The germline V gene encodes CDR1 LGHNA and CDR2 YSLEER. The CDR3 consists of 15 residues. CDR3: CASSQDRGWGNEQFF. CDR3 DNA: TGCGCCAGCAGCCAAGATCGAGGGTGGGGCAATGAGCAGTTCTTC.

The J gene is TRBJ2-7, the V gene TRBV29-1; TRBD1 aligns across 10 bases. Per the germline V gene, CDR1 is SQVTM and CDR2 is ANQGSEA. After removal of 6 bases from V and 7 bases from J, the junction contained 6 bases not matched to a gene. The CDR3 length is 12 residues. The CDR3 sequence is CSVRDRGNEQYF. DNA for the CDR3: TGCAGCGTCCGGGACAGGGGCAATGAGCAGTACTTC.

The V call is TRBV19, the J call TRBJ2-7; 9 nucleotides line up with TRBD2. The germline gives CDR1 LNHDA, CDR2 SQIVND (reference sequence). This CDR3 has 15 amino acids. After removal of 6 bases from V and 2 bases from J, the junction contained 8 bases not matched to a gene. CDR3 nucleotides: TGTGCCAGTAGCACTAGCGGGTCACCAACCTACGAGCAGTACTTC. Translating gives CASSTSGSPTYEQYF.

The V gene is TRBV7-9, the J gene TRBJ2-3; TRBD2 aligns across 7 bases. The CDR3 spans 16 residues. The germline CDR1 and CDR2 sequences are SEHNR and FQNEAQ (reference sequence). With V trimmed by 5 bases and J by 4 bases, 12 bases remained unmatched. CDR3 residues: CASSPQSGGGADTQYF. DNA of the CDR3: TGTGCCAGCAGCCCCCAATCGGGAGGAGGCGCAGATACGCAGTATTTT.

V and J are TRBV6-5 and TRBJ2-5, with 9 nucleotides matching TRBD1. Judging by the DNA end, TRBJ2-7 fits better; the J call may be wrong. This CDR3 is 16 amino acids long. The germline CDR1 and CDR2 sequences are MNHEY and SVGAGI. The DNA for the CDR3 is TGTGCCAGCAGTTACATCACCGGGACAGGGACCTACGAGCAGTACTTC. Translating it yields CASSYITGTGTYEQYF.

The rearrangement joins TRBV7-9 to TRBJ2-5; the match to TRBD2 covers 7 bases. V shed 5 bases and J 0 bases; nucleotides not matched to a gene: 3. Germline lookup yields CDR1 SEHNR and CDR2 FQNEAQ (reference sequence). This CDR3 comprises 14 residues. The CDR3 DNA sequence: TGTGCCAGCAGCCCCGGACTAGACCAAGAGACCCAGTACTTC. Protein product: CASSPGLDQETQYF.

CDR3 loop: CASSPSGGNIQYF. In nucleotides, the CDR3 is TGTGCCAGCTCACCTTCGGGGGGAAACATTCAGTACTTC. The rearrangement uses TRBV18 and TRBJ2-4; 7 nucleotides align to TRBD2. The J segment lost 6 bases and the V segment lost 3 bases, leaving 2 bases of the junction unmatched. The CDR3 extends over 13 amino acids. Germline lookup yields CDR1 KGHSH and CDR2 LQKENI.

This chain joins TRBV5-5 and TRBJ2-1; D is possibly TRBD2 (5 bases). CDR1 and CDR2 from the germline V gene are SGHKS and YYEKEE (reference sequence). The V and J ends lost 4 bases and 9 bases respectively, with 20 bases between them. This CDR3 is built from 15 residues. The CDR3 coding sequence is TGTGCCAGCAGCCCCGTTTCGGCCCACCGGGGTGAGCAGTTCTTC. Its translation: CASSPVSAHRGEQFF.

V usage is TRBV12-3 or TRBV12-4 and J usage is TRBJ1-2; no definite D call. With 5 bases removed from V and 0 bases from J, the gap between germline ends came to 13 bases. CDR3 length: 15 residues. CDR3 residues: CASSRSLGANYGYTF. The CDR3 nucleotides read TGTGCCAGCAGTCGTTCGTTAGGAGCTAACTATGGCTACACCTTC.

The V gene is TRBV7-2, the J gene TRBJ1-4; 7 nucleotides match TRBD1. The germline gives CDR1 SGHTA, CDR2 FQGNSA. CDR3 length: 16 amino acids. After removal of 0 bases from V and 3 bases from J, the junction contained 4 bases not matched to a gene. The CDR3 sequence is CASSLAQGGANEKLFF. The CDR3, as DNA: TGTGCCAGCAGCTTAGCGCAGGGGGGGGCTAATGAAAAACTGTTTTTT.

The CDR3 reads CASSFSQTDFYGYTF. CDR3 sequence (DNA): TGTGCCAGCAGTTTCTCGCAGACAGATTTCTATGGCTACACCTTC. The chain is built from TRBV12-3 or TRBV12-4 and TRBJ1-2; tentatively, D is TRBD1 (5 bases). V lost 3 bases, J lost 4 bases, and 15 bases lay in between. The CDR3 is 15 amino acids.

The chain employs TRBV6-2 or TRBV6-3 and TRBJ2-1; D remains unclear. This CDR3 spans 15 amino acids. CDR1 and CDR2 (germline): MNHEY, SVGEGT. Between the trimmed V and J ends, which lost 2 bases and 0 bases, there was a span of 8 bases. The DNA for the CDR3 is TGTGCCAGCAGTTACAGTCCCAGCTCCTACAATGAGCAGTTCTTC. The encoded protein is CASSYSPSSYNEQFF.

This clonotype was picked up a small number of times. CDR3 region: CATSDRLAGNTGELFF. The CDR3 region has the DNA TGTGCCACCAGTGACCGACTAGCGGGGAACACCGGGGAGCTGTTTTTT. This sequence joins TRBV24-1 and TRBJ2-2; 10 bases line up with TRBD2. Germline CDR1 reads KGHDR; CDR2 reads SFDVKD. The V gene end was trimmed by 4 bases and the J gene end by 1 base; junction bases not matched to a gene: 2. The CDR3 has 16 residues.